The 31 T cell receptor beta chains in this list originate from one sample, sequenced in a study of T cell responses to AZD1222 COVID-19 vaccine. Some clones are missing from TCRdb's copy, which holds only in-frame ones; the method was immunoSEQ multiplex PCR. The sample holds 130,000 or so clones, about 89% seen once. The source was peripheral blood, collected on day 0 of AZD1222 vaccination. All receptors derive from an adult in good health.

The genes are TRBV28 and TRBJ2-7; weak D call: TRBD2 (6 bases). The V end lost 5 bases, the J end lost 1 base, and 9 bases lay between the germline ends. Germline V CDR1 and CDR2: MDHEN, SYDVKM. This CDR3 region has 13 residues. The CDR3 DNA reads TGTGCCAGCAGTCCGGGACTTTCCTACGAGCAGTACTTC. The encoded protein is CASSPGLSYEQYF.

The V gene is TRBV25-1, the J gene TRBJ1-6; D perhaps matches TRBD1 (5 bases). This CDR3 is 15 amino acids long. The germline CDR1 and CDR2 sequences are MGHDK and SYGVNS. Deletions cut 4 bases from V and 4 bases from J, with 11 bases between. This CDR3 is CASSVTGTYNSPLHF. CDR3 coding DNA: TGTGCCAGCAGTGTAACCGGGACGTATAATTCACCCCTCCACTTT. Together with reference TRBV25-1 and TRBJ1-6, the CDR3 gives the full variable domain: EADIYQTPRYLVIGTGKKITLECSQTMGHDKMYWYQQDPGMELHLIHYSYGVNSTEKGDLSSESTVSRIRTEHFPLTLESARPSHTSQYLCASSVTGTYNSPLHFGNGTRLTVT.

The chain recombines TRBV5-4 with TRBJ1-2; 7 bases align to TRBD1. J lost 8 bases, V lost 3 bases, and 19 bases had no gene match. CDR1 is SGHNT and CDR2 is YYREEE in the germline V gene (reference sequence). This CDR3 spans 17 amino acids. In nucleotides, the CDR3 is TGTGCCAGCAGCTCTAGGGGGCACACAGGGCCCGATAAGGGCTACACCTTC. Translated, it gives CASSSRGHTGPDKGYTF.

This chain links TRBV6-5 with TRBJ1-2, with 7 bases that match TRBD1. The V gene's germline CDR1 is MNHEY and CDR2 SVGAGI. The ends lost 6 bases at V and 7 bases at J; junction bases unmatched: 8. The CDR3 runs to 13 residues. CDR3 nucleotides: TGTGCCAGCAGCCAAGACAGGGTGGTTGGCTACACCTTC. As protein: CASSQDRVVGYTF.

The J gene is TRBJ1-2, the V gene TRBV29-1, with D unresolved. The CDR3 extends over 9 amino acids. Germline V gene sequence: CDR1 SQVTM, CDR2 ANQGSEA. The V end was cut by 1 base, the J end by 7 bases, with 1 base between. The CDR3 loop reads CSVEGGYTF. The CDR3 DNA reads TGCAGCGTTGAAGGTGGCTACACCTTC.

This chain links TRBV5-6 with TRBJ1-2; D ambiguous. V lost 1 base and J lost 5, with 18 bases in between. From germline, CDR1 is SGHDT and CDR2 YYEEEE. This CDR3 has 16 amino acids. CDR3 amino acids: CASSLWSVGKGYGYTF. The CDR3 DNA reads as TGTGCCAGCAGCTTGTGGTCCGTGGGGAAAGGGTATGGCTACACCTTC. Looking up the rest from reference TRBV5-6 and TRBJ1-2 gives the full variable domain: DAGVTQSPTHLIKTRGQQVTLRCSPKSGHDTVSWYQQALGQGPQFIFQYYEEEERQRGNFPDRFSGHQFPNYSSELNVNALLLGDSALYLCASSLWSVGKGYGYTFGSGTRLTVV.

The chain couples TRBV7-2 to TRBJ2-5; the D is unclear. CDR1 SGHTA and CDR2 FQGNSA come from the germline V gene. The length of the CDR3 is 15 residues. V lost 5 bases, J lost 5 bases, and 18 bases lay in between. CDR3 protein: CASSPRVSRVETQYF. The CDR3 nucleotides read TGTGCCAGCAGCCCCCGAGTCAGTAGGGTCGAGACCCAGTACTTC.

The CDR3 DNA follows: TGTGCCAGCAGCCCTTCAGGACTAGCCCTCTCCTACGAGCAGTACTTC. Encoded protein: CASSPSGLALSYEQYF. The chain joins TRBV3-1 (or the pseudogene TRBV3-2) to TRBJ2-7, with 8 nucleotides matching TRBD2. Germline values: CDR1 LGHDT, CDR2 YNNKEL (reference sequence). The V and J ends lost 4 bases and 0 bases, in that order; junction bases with no gene match: 8. The CDR3 is 16 amino acids.

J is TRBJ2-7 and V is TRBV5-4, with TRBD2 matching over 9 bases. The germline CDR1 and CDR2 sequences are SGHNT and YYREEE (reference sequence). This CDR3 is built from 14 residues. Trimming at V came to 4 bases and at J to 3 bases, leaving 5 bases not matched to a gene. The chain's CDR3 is CASSPGLANYEQYF. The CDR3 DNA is TGTGCCAGCAGCCCGGGACTAGCCAACTACGAGCAGTACTTC.

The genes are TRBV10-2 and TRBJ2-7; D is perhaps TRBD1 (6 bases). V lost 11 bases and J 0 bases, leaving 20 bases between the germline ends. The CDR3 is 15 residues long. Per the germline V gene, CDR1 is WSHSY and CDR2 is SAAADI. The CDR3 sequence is CASEHPRGSSYEQYF. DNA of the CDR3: TGCGCCTCCGAGCACCCTAGGGGGAGCTCCTACGAGCAGTACTTC.

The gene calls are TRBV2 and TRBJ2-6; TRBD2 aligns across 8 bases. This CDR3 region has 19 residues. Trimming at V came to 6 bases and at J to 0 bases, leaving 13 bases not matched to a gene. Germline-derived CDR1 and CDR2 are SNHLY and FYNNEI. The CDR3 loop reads CASSKVAGLKHSGANVLTF. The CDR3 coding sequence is TGTGCCAGCAGCAAAGTAGCGGGACTGAAACACTCTGGGGCCAACGTCCTGACTTTC.

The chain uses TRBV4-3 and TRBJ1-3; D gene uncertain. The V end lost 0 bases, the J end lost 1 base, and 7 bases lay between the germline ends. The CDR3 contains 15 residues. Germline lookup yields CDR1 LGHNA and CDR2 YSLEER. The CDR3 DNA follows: TGCGCCAGCAGCCAAGATGCGGATTCTGGAAACACCATATATTTT. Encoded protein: CASSQDADSGNTIYF.

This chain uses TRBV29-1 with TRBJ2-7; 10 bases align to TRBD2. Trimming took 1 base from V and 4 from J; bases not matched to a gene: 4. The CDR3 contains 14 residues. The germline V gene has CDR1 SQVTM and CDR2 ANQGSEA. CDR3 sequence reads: CSVEVAGGGYEQYF. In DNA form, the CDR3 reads TGCAGCGTTGAAGTAGCGGGAGGAGGATACGAGCAGTACTTC.

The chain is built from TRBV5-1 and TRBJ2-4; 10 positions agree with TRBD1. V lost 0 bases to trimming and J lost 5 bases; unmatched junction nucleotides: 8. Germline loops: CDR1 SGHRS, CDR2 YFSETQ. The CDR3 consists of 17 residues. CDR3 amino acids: CASSLARQGARENIQYF. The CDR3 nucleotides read TGCGCCAGCAGCTTGGCCCGACAGGGGGCTAGAGAAAACATTCAGTACTTC.

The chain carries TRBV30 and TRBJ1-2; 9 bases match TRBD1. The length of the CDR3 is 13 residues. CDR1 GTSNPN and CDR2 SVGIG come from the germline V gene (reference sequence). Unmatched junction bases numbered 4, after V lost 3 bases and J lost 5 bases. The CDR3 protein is CAWSAGTGYGYTF. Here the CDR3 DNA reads TGTGCCTGGAGCGCCGGGACAGGGTATGGCTACACCTTC.

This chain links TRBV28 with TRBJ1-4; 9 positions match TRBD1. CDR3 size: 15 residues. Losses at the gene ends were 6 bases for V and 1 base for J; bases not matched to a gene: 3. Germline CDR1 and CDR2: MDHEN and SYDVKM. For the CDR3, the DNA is TGTGCCAGCAGCTTGGACAGGGGAACTAATGAAAAACTGTTTTTT. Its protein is CASSLDRGTNEKLFF.

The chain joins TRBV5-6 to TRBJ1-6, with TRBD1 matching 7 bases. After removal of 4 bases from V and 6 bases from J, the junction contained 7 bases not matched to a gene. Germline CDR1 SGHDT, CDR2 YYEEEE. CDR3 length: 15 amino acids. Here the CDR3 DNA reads TGTGCCAGCAGCCTTATGACAGGGCTTAATTCACCCCTCCACTTT. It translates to CASSLMTGLNSPLHF.

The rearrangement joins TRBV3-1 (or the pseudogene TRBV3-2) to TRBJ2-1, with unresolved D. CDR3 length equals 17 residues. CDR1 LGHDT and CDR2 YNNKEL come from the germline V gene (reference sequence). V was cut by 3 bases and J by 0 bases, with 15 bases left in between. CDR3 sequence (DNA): TGTGCCAGCAGCCATGATGCATCTGAGAGCTCCTACAATGAGCAGTTCTTC. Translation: CASSHDASESSYNEQFF.

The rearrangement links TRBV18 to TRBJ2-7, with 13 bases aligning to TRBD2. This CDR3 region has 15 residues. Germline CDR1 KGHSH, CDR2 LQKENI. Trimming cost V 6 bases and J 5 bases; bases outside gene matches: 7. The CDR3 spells CASSSGLAGIHEQYF. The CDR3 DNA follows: TGTGCCAGCTCTTCGGGACTAGCGGGAATCCACGAGCAGTACTTC.

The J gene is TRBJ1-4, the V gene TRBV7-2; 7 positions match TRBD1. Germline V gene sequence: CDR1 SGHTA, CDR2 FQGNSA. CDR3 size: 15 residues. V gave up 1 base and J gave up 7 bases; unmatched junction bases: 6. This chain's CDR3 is CASSLGNRGGEKLFF. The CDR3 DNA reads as TGTGCCAGCAGCTTAGGGAACAGGGGTGGTGAAAAACTGTTTTTT.

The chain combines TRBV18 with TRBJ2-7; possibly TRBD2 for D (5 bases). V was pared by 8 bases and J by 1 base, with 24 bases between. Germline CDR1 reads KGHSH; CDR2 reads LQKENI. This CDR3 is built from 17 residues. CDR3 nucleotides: TGTGCCAGCGGTTTTGCCCATCTCCTCGCGGGTTCCTACGAGCAGTACTTC. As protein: CASGFAHLLAGSYEQYF.

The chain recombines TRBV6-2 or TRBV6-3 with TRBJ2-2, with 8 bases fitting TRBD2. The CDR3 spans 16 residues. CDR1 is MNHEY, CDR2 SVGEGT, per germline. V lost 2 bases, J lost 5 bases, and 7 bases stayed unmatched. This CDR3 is CASSYDVGRVTGELFF. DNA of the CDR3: TGTGCCAGCAGTTACGATGTCGGGAGGGTTACCGGGGAGCTGTTTTTT.

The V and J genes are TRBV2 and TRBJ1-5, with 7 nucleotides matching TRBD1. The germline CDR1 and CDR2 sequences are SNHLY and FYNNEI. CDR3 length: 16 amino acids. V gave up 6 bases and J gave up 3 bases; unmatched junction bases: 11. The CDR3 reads CASSRDSPRPNQPQHF. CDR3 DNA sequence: TGTGCCAGCAGCAGGGACAGCCCACGGCCCAATCAGCCCCAGCATTTT.

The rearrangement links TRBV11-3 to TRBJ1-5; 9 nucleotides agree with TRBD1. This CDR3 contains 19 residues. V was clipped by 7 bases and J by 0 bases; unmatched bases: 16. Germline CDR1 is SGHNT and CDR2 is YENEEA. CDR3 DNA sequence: TGTGCCAGCACCCCCTTGGAGGGACAGGGACAAGATAGCAATCAGCCCCAGCATTTT. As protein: CASTPLEGQGQDSNQPQHF.

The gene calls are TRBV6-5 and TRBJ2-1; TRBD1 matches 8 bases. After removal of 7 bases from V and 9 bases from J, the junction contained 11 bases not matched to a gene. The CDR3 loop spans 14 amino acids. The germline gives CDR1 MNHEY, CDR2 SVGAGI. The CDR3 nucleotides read TGTGCCAGCACACCGGGACAGGAATTCCGTGAGCAGTTCTTC. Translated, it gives CASTPGQEFREQFF.

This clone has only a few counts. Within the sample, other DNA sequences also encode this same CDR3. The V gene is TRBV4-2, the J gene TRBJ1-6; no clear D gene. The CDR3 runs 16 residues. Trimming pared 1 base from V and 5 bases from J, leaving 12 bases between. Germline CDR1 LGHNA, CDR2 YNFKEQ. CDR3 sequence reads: CASSQGSTVDNSPLHF. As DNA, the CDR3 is TGTGCCAGCAGCCAAGGTAGTACGGTCGATAATTCACCCCTCCACTTT.

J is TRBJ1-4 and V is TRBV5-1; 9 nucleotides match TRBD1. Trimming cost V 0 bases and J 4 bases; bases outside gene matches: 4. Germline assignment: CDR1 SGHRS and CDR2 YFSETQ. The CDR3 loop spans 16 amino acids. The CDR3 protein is CASSLAGQGSNEKLFF. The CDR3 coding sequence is TGCGCCAGCAGCTTGGCGGGACAGGGAAGTAATGAAAAACTGTTTTTT.

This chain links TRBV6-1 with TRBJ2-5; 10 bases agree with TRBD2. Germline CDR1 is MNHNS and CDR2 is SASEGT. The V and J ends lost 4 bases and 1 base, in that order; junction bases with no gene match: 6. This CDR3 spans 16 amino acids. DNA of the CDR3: TGTGCCAGCAGTGTACTAGCGGGAAGTCTCCAAGAGACCCAGTACTTC. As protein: CASSVLAGSLQETQYF.

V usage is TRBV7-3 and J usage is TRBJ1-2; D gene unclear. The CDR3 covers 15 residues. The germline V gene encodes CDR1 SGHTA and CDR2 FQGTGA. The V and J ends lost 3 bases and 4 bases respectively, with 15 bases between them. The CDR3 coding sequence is TGTGCCAGCAGCTTTAGGGCAGTCCTCTTCTATGGCTACACCTTC. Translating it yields CASSFRAVLFYGYTF.

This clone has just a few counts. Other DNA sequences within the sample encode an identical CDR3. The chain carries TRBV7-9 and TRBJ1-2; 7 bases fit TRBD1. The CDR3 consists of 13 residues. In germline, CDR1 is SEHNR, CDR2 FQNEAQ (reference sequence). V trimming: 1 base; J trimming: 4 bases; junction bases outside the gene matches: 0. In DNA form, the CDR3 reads TGTGCCAGCAGCTTAGGACAGGGCTATGGCTACACCTTC. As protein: CASSLGQGYGYTF.

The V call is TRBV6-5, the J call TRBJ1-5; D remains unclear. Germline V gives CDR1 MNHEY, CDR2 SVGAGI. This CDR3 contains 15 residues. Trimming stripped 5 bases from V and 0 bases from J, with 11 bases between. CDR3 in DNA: TGTGCCAGCAGTCTAGGGTCCAATAGCAATCAGCCCCAGCATTTT. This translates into CASSLGSNSNQPQHF.